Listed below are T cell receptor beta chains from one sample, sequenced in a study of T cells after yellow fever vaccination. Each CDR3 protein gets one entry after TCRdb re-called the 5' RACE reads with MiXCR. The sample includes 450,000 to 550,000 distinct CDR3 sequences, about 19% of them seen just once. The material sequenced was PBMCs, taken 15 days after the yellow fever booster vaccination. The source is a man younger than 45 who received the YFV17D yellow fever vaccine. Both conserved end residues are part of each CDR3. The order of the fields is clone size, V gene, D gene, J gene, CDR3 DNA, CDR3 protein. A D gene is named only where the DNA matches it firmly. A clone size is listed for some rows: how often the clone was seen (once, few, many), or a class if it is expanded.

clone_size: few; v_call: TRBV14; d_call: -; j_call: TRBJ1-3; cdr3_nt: TGTGCCAGCAGCCAGGTCTTCCACTCTGGAAACACCATATATTTT; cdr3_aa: CASSQVFHSGNTIYF
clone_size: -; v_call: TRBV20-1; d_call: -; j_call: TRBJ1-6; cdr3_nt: TGCAGTGCTAGAGATGTTACAGTTGACCTCCACTTT; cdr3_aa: CSARDVTVDLHF
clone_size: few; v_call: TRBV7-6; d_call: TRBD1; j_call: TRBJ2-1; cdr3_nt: TGTGCCAGCACGGGACAGGGTGCCTACAATGAGCAGTTCTTC; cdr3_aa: CASTGQGAYNEQFF
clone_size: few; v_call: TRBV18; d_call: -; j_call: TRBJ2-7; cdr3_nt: TGTGCCAGCTCACCACCGGAGTCGGGCGGCTACGAGCAGTACTTC; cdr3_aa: CASSPPESGGYEQYF
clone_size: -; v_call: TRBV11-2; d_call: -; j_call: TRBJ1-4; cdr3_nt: TGTGCCAGCAGCCGGGCCCCGTCAACTAATGAAAAACTGTTTTTT; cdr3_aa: CASSRAPSTNEKLFF
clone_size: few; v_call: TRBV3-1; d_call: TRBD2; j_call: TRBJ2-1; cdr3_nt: TGTGCCAGCAGCCAAGTAGGCGGGGGGCAGTTCTTC; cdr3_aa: CASSQVGGGQFF
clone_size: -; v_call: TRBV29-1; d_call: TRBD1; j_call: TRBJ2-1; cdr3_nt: TGCAGCGTTGAAGTCGGGACAGCCAGCTCCTACAATGAGCAGTTCTTC; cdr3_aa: CSVEVGTASSYNEQFF
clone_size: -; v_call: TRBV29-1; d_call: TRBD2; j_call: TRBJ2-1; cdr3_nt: TGCAGCGTTCGGACTAGCGGGAGCTTCAGCAATGAGCAGTTCTTC; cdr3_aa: CSVRTSGSFSNEQFF
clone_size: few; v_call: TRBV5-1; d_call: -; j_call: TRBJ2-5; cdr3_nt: TGCGCCAGCAGCTTGGTTGGACAGCAAGAGACCCAGTACTTC; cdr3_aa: CASSLVGQQETQYF
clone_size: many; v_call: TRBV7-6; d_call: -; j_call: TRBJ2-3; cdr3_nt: TGTGCCAGCAGCTCCCCCACAGATACGCAGTATTTT; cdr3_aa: CASSSPTDTQYF